The 23 T cell receptor beta chains in this list originate from one sample, sequenced in a study of blood T cells in healthy people across ages. PCR was performed a second time for roughly 7 to 11 cycles using a sample-barcoded 5' primer and a J-beta primer mix. TCRdb fed the 5' RACE reads into MiXCR, producing one record per CDR3 protein. The sample has approximately 900,000 distinct CDR3 sequences, 48% seen once. Material: blood. The receptors were sampled from a man aged 30 to 39 in good health.

The chain uses TRBV9 and TRBJ2-4; possibly TRBD1 or TRBD2 for D (6 bases each). The CDR3 runs 13 residues. V dropped 3 bases and J dropped 7 bases, with 11 bases sitting between them. From germline, CDR1 is SGDLS and CDR2 YYNGEE. The DNA of the CDR3 is TGTGCCAGCAGCGGGGGGGCACTGAACATTCAGTACTTC. Its protein product is CASSGGALNIQYF.

The rearrangement links TRBV20-1 to TRBJ1-6, with D perhaps matching TRBD1 (6 bases). Germline V lookup: CDR1 DFQATT, CDR2 SNEGSKA (reference sequence). Trimming took off 1 base at V and 8 bases at J, with 12 bases between the two ends. The CDR3 consists of 14 residues. CDR3 nucleotides: TGCAGTGCTAGAGGACAGGAGTTGGATTCACCCCTCCACTTT. Its translation: CSARGQELDSPLHF.

The J gene is TRBJ2-5, the V gene TRBV5-1; weak D call: TRBD2 (5 bases). Germline V gene sequence: CDR1 SGHRS, CDR2 YFSETQ. Trimming left V 5 bases short and J 4 bases short, with 12 bases between. This CDR3 is built from 13 residues. CDR3 residues: CASSRASSETQYF. DNA of the CDR3: TGCGCCAGCAGTCGGGCTAGCTCAGAGACCCAGTACTTC.

This clonotype was detected a few times. The J gene is TRBJ2-7, the V gene TRBV20-1; D might be TRBD2 (6 bases). Germline V gene data show CDR1 as DFQATT and CDR2 as SNEGSKA (reference sequence). Between the trimmed V and J ends, which lost 3 bases and 1 base, there was a span of 10 bases. The CDR3 loop spans 13 amino acids. Written as DNA, the CDR3 is TGCAGTGCTAGTTTGGCGGGGTCCTACGAGCAGTACTTC. Encoded protein: CSASLAGSYEQYF.

Many counts were recorded for this clonotype. The gene calls are TRBV6-5 and TRBJ2-1; 16 nucleotides line up with TRBD2. CDR3 size: 18 residues. Germline values: CDR1 MNHEY, CDR2 SVGAGI. With V trimmed by 0 bases and J by 9 bases, 8 bases remained unmatched. CDR3 amino acids: CASSYSGTSGGASVEQFF. In DNA form, the CDR3 reads TGTGCCAGCAGTTACTCTGGGACTAGCGGGGGGGCATCAGTTGAGCAGTTCTTC.

This chain links TRBV27 with TRBJ1-2; 7 bases fit TRBD1. The length of the CDR3 is 15 residues. The junction had 7 bases not matched to a gene; V was cut back by 4 bases and J by 2 bases. From germline, CDR1 is MNHEY and CDR2 SMNVEV (reference sequence). CDR3 sequence (DNA): TGTGCCAGCAGTTCCCCCGGGACAGACAACTATGGCTACACCTTC. This sequence encodes CASSSPGTDNYGYTF.

The rearrangement joins TRBV6-6 to TRBJ1-2; D perhaps matches TRBD1 (6 bases). V was trimmed by 0 bases and J by 7 bases, leaving 9 bases between them. The CDR3 loop spans 13 amino acids. Germline loops: CDR1 MNHNY, CDR2 SVGAGI (reference sequence). The CDR3 region has the DNA TGTGCCAGCAGTTACTCCGGAGGGGGTGGCTACACCTTC. Amino acid sequence: CASSYSGGGGYTF.

With regard to this clonotype: A much more abundant neighbour one base away suggests this may be a read error. This sequence joins TRBV29-1 and TRBJ2-5; 7 bases are a match to TRBD1. The germline V gene encodes CDR1 SQVTM and CDR2 ANQGSEA. The CDR3 runs to 14 residues. V lost 4 bases and J lost 4; bases outside the gene matches: 9. CDR3 bases: TGCAGCGTTGTCGGGACAGAGTTCCGAGAGACCCAGTACTTC. The encoded protein is CSVVGTEFRETQYF.

Remarks on this clonotype: A read error may account for a junction end that differs from germline. The genes are TRBV11-2 and TRBJ2-7; D gene uncertain. In germline, CDR1 is SGHAT, CDR2 FQNNGV. This CDR3 is built from 13 residues. The CDR3 DNA reads TGTGCCAGCAGCTTTGGGCAGCACTACGGGCAGTACTTC. Residues: CASSFGQHYGQYF.

The gene calls are TRBV20-1 and TRBJ2-7; D is ambiguous. The germline gives CDR1 DFQATT, CDR2 SNEGSKA (reference sequence). V was clipped by 5 bases and J by 3 bases, with 14 bases between them. This CDR3 is 13 amino acids long. In DNA form, the CDR3 reads TGCAGTGCTCCGGCCCCGAATCTCTACGAGCAGTACTTC. Amino acids: CSAPAPNLYEQYF.

The rearrangement joins TRBV6-5 to TRBJ2-7; the match to TRBD1 covers 11 bases. CDR1 is MNHEY and CDR2 is SVGAGI in the germline V gene. V shed 2 bases, J shed 4 bases, and the junction held 4 bases outside the gene matches. CDR3 length: 15 amino acids. CDR3 in DNA: TGTGCCAGCAGTTACGGGACAGGGGGAGGTTACGAGCAGTACTTC. Its protein product is CASSYGTGGGYEQYF.

This clonotype was observed many times. V and J are TRBV29-1 and TRBJ2-5; 12 positions match TRBD2. The CDR3 is made up of 17 amino acids. After removal of 2 bases from V and 2 bases from J, the junction contained 9 bases not matched to a gene. Germline V lookup: CDR1 SQVTM, CDR2 ANQGSEA. CDR3 loop: CSVEKLAGGPRQETQYF. In DNA, the CDR3 is TGCAGCGTTGAAAAGCTAGCGGGGGGGCCCAGGCAAGAGACCCAGTACTTC.

The chain employs TRBV7-2 and TRBJ2-1, with a possible D match to TRBD2 (7 bases). Trimming pared 4 bases from V and 6 bases from J, leaving 16 bases between. CDR3 length: 15 residues. CDR1 is SGHTA, CDR2 FQGNSA, per germline. CDR3 DNA sequence: TGTGCCAGCAGCTCCATTCGGCGGGGGCCCAATGAGCAGTTCTTC. Translation: CASSSIRRGPNEQFF.

The rearrangement uses TRBV11-2 and TRBJ2-3; no clear D. This CDR3 is 13 amino acids long. Trimming left V 4 bases short and J 4 bases short, with 9 bases between. Germline-derived CDR1 and CDR2 are SGHAT and FQNNGV. CDR3 loop: CASSSPNSDTQYF. As DNA, the CDR3 is TGTGCCAGCAGCTCACCGAACTCAGATACGCAGTATTTT.

Ten or more counts support this clonotype. V usage is TRBV20-1 and J usage is TRBJ2-3, with D tentatively TRBD2 (6 bases). Germline V gene data show CDR1 as DFQATT and CDR2 as SNEGSKA (reference sequence). Deletions cut 0 bases from V and 6 bases from J, with 13 bases between. CDR3 length: 14 amino acids. CDR3 nucleotides: TGCAGTGCTAGAGATGGGCGGGAATCGGATACGCAGTATTTT. Amino acids: CSARDGRESDTQYF.

A remark on this clonotype: One end of the junction is discordant with germline, which a read error may explain. The rearrangement uses TRBV20-1 and TRBJ2-5, with a weak D call TRBD2 (6 bases). TRBJ2-7 explains the end of the DNA better; the J call may be wrong. CDR1 DFQATT and CDR2 SNEGSKA come from the germline V gene (reference sequence). The CDR3 consists of 15 residues. This CDR3 reads CNAEKGSGPHYEQYF. CDR3 bases: TGCAATGCTGAGAAAGGGAGCGGGCCACACTACGAGCAGTACTTC.

The sample holds a few counts of this clonotype. This chain joins TRBV12-3 or TRBV12-4 and TRBJ2-1; tentatively, D is TRBD1 (7 bases). The V end was cut by 6 bases, the J end by 1 base, with 13 bases between. The CDR3 sequence is 15 residues long. DNA of the CDR3: TGTGCCAGCAGGGCGGGACAGCAGTCCTACAATGAGCAGTTCTTC. This gives the protein CASRAGQQSYNEQFF.

The chain is built from TRBV7-2 and TRBJ2-3, with TRBD2 matching over 10 bases. V dropped 1 base and J dropped 1; count of bases not matched to a gene: 11. This CDR3 comprises 19 residues. From germline, CDR1 is SGHTA and CDR2 FQGNSA. CDR3 region: CASSLDMGLALGGTDTQYF. The CDR3, as DNA: TGTGCCAGCAGCTTAGACATGGGACTAGCGTTGGGTGGCACAGATACGCAGTATTTT. Looking up the rest from reference TRBV7-2 and TRBJ2-3 gives the full variable domain: GAGVSQSPSNKVTEKGKDVELRCDPISGHTALYWYRQSLGQGLEFLIYFQGNSAPDKSGLPSDRFSAERTGGSVSTLTIQRTQQEDSAVYLCASSLDMGLALGGTDTQYFGPGTRLTVL.

The chain combines TRBV2 with TRBJ2-7; 8 nucleotides align to TRBD2. The CDR3 loop spans 14 amino acids. V lost 8 bases and J lost 0; bases outside the gene matches: 6. Per the germline V gene, CDR1 is SNHLY and CDR2 is FYNNEI. The CDR3 DNA is TGTGCCAGCGGCCGGGGGGGATCCTCCTACGAGCAGTACTTC. Translation: CASGRGGSSYEQYF.

This chain connects TRBV6-2 or TRBV6-3 to TRBJ1-1; D not resolved. V was trimmed by 2 bases and J by 10 bases, leaving 11 bases between them. Germline loops: CDR1 MNHEY, CDR2 SVGEGT. This CDR3 contains 12 residues. This CDR3 is CASSYEGRRAFF. The CDR3 DNA reads as TGTGCCAGCAGTTACGAAGGGCGCAGAGCTTTCTTT.

This clonotype was observed at least ten times. An end of the junction does not agree with germline; a read error may underlie this. The chain recombines TRBV7-3 with TRBJ2-1; D is possibly TRBD2 (6 bases). The CDR3 runs 15 residues. CDR1 is SGHTA and CDR2 is FQGTGA in the germline V gene. The CDR3 reads CASSLNGGSYNEQFF. Written as DNA, the CDR3 is TGCGCCAGCAGCTTGAATGGGGGGAGCTACAATGAGCAGTTCTTC.

The rearrangement links TRBV28 to TRBJ2-3, with D unresolved. V lost 6 bases and J 2 bases, leaving 18 bases between the germline ends. Germline CDR1 and CDR2: MDHEN and SYDVKM. The CDR3 runs to 16 residues. CDR3 DNA sequence: TGTGCCAGCAGCAACCCTTTAGCAGGCTACACAGATACGCAGTATTTT. This encodes CASSNPLAGYTDTQYF.

Only a few counts were recorded for this clonotype. The chain combines TRBV6-2 or TRBV6-3 with TRBJ1-5, with D tentatively TRBD1 (6 bases). The germline V gene encodes CDR1 MNHEY and CDR2 SVGEGT. This CDR3 spans 16 amino acids. Trimming removed 7 bases at V and 0 bases at J, with 16 bases between. This CDR3 reads CASNTAGTFSNQPQHF. The CDR3 bases are TGTGCCAGCAACACGGCCGGGACATTTAGCAATCAGCCCCAGCATTTT.